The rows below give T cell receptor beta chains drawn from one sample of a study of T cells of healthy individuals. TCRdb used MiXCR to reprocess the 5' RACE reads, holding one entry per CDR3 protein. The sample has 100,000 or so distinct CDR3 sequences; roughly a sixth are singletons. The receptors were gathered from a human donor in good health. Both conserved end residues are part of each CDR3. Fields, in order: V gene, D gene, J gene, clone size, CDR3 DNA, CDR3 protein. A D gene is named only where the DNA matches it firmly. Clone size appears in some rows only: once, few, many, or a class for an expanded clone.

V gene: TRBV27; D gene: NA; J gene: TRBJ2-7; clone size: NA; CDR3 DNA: TGTGCCAGCAGTCCTCTTCCTTTCCCCTACGAGCAGTACTTC; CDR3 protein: CASSPLPFPYEQYF
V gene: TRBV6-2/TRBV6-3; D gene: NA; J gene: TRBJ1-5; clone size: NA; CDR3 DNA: TGTGCCAGCAGTAAATTTTGGGACGTTCGCATTAATCAGCCCCAGCATTTT; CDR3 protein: CASSKFWDVRINQPQHF
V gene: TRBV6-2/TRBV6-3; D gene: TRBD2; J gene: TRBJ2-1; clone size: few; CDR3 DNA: TGTGCCAGCAGCTCGCTAGCGGCCGGGGGGAATGAGCAGTTCTTC; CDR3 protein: CASSSLAAGGNEQFF
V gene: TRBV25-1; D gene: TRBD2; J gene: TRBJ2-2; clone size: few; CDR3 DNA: TGTGCCAGCATTAGCGGGGCGAACACCGGGGAGCTGTTTTTT; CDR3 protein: CASISGANTGELFF
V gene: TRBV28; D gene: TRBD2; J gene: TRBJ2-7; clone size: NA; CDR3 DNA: TGTGCCAGCCACCCCGGGGGGGTCCCCTCCTACGAGCAGTACTTC; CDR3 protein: CASHPGGVPSYEQYF
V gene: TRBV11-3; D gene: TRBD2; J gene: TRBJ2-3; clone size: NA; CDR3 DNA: TGTGCCAGCAGCTTCGGACTAGCGGGTCGCACAGATACGCAGTATTTT; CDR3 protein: CASSFGLAGRTDTQYF
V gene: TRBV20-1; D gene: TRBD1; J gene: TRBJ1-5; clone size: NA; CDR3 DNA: TGCAGTGCTAGATCCCGACAGGGAACCAGCAGTCAGCCCCAGCATTTT; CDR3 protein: CSARSRQGTSSQPQHF
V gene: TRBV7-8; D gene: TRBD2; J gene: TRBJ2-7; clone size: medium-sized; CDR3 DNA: TGTGCCAGCACCATAGGTTTGGGACTAGTGGGCGAGCAGTACTTC; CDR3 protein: CASTIGLGLVGEQYF
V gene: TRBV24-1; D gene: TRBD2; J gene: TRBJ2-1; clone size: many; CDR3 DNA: TGTGCCACCAGCGAGCGGGGAAACAATGAGCAGTTCTTC; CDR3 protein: CATSERGNNEQFF
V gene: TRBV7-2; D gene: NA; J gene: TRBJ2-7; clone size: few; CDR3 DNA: TGTGCCAGCAGCCAAGACAGTCAGTACGAGCAGTACTTC; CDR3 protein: CASSQDSQYEQYF
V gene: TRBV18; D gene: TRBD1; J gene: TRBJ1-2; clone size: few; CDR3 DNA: TGTGCCAGCTCCCAGACAGGGAGAGGTGGCTACACCTTC; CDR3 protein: CASSQTGRGGYTF
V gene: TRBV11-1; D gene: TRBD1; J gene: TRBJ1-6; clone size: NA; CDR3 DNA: TGTGCCAGCAGCCTCGGACAGGGGAATTCACCCCTCCACTTT; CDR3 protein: CASSLGQGNSPLHF
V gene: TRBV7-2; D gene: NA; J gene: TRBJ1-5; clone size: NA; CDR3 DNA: TGTGCCAGCAGCTTCTACAGTGATCAGCCCCAGCATTTT; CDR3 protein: CASSFYSDQPQHF
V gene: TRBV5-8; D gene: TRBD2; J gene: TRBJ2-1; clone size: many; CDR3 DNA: TGTGCCAGCAGCTTGAGGCTAGCGGGAGGCGAGCAGTTCTTC; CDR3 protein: CASSLRLAGGEQFF
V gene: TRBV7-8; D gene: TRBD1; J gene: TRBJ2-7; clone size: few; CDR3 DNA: TGTGCCAGCAGCTTAGGACAGGGGTCTCGCGAGCAGTACTTC; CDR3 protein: CASSLGQGSREQYF
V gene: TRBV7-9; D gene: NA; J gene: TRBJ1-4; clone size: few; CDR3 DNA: TGTGCCAGCACCTCCGATTGGCAGGGCCGGGAAAAACTGTTTTTT; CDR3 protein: CASTSDWQGREKLFF
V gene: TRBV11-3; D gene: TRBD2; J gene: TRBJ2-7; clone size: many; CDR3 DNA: TGTGCCAGCAGCTTAACTAGCGCGTACGAGCAGTACTTC; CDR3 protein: CASSLTSAYEQYF
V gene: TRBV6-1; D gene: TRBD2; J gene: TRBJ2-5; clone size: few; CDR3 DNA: TGTGCCAGCCAACGAGCGGGGGGGCCCCAAGAGACCCAGTACTTC; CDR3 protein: CASQRAGGPQETQYF
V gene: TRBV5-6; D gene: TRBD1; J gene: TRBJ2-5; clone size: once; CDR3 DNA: TGTGCCAGCAGCGAGACAGGGACAAAGACCCAGTACTTC; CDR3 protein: CASSETGTKTQYF
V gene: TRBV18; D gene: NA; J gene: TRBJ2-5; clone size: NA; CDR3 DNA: TGTGCCAGCTCACCACTGACAGGCGGGACTCAAGAGACCCAGTACTTC; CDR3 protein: CASSPLTGGTQETQYF
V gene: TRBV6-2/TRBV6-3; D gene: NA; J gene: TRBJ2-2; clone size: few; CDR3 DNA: TGTGCCAGCAGTTACCTGACTCTTAACACCGGGGAGCTGTTTTTT; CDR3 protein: CASSYLTLNTGELFF
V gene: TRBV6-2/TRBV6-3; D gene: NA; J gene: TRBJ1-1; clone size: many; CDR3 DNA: TGTGCCAGCAGCACTGACAGGTACACTGAAGCTTTCTTT; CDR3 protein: CASSTDRYTEAFF
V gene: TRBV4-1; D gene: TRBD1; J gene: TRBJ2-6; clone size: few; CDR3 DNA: TGCGCCAGCAGCCACGGTACAGGGGCTGGGGCCAACGTCCTGACTTTC; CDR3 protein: CASSHGTGAGANVLTF
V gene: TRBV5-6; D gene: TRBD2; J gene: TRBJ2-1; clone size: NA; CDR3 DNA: TGTGCCAGCAGCTTGTCTCTGGGGGGGTCTACTTACAATGAGCAGTTCTTC; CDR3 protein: CASSLSLGGSTYNEQFF
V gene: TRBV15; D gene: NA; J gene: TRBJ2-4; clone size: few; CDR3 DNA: TGTGCCACCAGTCCGAGTGGAGGGGCCAAAAACATTCAGTACTTC; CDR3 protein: CATSPSGGAKNIQYF
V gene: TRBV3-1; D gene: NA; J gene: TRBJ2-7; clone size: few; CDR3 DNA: TGTGCCAGCAGCTACCGGGACACTTACTACGAGCAGTACTTC; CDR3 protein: CASSYRDTYYEQYF
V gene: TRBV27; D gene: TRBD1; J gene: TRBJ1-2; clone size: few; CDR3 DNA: TGTGCCAGCAGTTCCCGGGACAGGGGGCCGGACTATGGCTACACCTTC; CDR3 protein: CASSSRDRGPDYGYTF
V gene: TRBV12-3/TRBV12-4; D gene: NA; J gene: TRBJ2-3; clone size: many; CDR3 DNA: TGTGCCAGCAGTTTATCGTCAGATACGCAGTATTTT; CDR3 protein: CASSLSSDTQYF
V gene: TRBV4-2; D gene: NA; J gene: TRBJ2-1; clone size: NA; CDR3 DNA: TGTGCCAGCAGCTCAAAGACCAGCTCCTACAATGAGCAGTTCTTC; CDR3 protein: CASSSKTSSYNEQFF
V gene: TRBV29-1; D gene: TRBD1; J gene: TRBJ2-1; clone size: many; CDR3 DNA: TGCAGCGTTGGCGGGACAGGGTTCAATGAGCAGTTCTTC; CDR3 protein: CSVGGTGFNEQFF
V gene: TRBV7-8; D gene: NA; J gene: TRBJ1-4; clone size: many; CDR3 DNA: TGTGCCAGCAGCTTGGACGGGAGGGTTGAAAAACTGTTTTTT; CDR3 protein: CASSLDGRVEKLFF
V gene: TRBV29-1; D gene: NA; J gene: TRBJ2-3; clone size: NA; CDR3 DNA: TGCAGCGTACCCTTGGGGCCTAGCTTGGCGGATACGCAGTATTTT; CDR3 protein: CSVPLGPSLADTQYF
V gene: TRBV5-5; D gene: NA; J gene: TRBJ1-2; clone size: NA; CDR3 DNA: TGTGCCAGCAGCTTGGAACCCGGGACGCTATATGGCTACACCTTC; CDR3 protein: CASSLEPGTLYGYTF
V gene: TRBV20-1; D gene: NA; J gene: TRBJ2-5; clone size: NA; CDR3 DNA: TGCAGTGCTAGAGAGGAAGTGGCCCAAGAGACCCAGTACTTC; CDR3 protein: CSAREEVAQETQYF
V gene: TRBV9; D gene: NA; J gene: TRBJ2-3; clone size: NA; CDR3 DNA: TGTGCCAGCAGCGAGGAGGACAGAGGACCAACCACAGATACGCAGTATTTT; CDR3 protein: CASSEEDRGPTTDTQYF
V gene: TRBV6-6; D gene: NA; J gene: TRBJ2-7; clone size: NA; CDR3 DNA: TGTGCCAGCAGTCTTGCCCTAGGCGGCTCCTACGAGCAGTACTTC; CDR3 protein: CASSLALGGSYEQYF
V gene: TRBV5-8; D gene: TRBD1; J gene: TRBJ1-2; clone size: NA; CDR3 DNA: TGTGCCAGCAGCACCTTGGGGCAGGGGGCCTCCTATGGCTACACCTTC; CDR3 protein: CASSTLGQGASYGYTF
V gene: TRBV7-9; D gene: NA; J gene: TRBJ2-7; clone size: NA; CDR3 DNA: TGTGCCAGCAGCTTCCCCGGGAGCTCCTACGAGCAGTACTTC; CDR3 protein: CASSFPGSSYEQYF
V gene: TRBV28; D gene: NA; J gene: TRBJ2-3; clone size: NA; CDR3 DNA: TGTGCCAGCTGGGGCACCCCCACAGATACGCAGTATTTT; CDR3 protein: CASWGTPTDTQYF
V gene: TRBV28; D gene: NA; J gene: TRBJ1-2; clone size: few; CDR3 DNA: TGTGCCAGCAGTCGCGGACGGCCCTATGGCTACACCTTC; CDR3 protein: CASSRGRPYGYTF